This TCR beta chain appears in the sequencing data of a study of neoadjuvant anti-PD-1 for oral cavity cancer. Study information: Non-progressing patients received a fourth nivolumab dose near day 43, then surgery on days 50-56.

Time point noted: after neoadjuvant nivolumab, at surgical resection. V lost 6 bases, J lost 0 bases, and 7 bases lay in between. The CDR3 runs to 13 residues. CDR1 is SNHLY, CDR2 FYNNEI, per germline. The data were produced by immunoSEQ multiplex PCR, yet TCRdb's version contains in-frame clones alone and is incomplete. The table includes 9,500 to 13,000 clones, around two thirds detected once. This clone is medium-sized. The antigen remains undetermined. Whole-study findings and limits: With a few patients per group, TCR findings need larger cohorts.

The source was tumor tissue, collected after nivolumab (anti-PD-1) treatment. The receptor comes from a person aged 35-80 years with oral cavity squamous cell carcinoma. The genes are TRBV2 and TRBJ2-3; D not certain. This CDR3 reads CASRRYSTDTQYF. DNA for the CDR3: TGTGCCAGCAGGAGGTACAGCACAGATACGCAGTATTTT. The full variable domain, rest sourced from reference TRBV2 and TRBJ2-3, is EPEVTQTPSHQVTQMGQEVILRCVPISNHLYFYWYRQILGQKVEFLVSFYNNEISEKSEIFDDQFSVERPDGSNFTLKIRSTKLEDSAMYFCASRRYSTDTQYFGPGTRLTVL.